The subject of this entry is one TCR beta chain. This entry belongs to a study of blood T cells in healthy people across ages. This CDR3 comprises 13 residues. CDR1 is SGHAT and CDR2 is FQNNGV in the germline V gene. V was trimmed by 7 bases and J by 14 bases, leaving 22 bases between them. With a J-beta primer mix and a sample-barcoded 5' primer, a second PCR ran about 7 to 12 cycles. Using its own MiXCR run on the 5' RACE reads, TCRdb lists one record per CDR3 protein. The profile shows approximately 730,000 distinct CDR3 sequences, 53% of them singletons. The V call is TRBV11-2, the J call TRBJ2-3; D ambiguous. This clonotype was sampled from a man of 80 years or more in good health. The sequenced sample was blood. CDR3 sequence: CASNQPTHRYAYF. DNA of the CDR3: TGTGCCAGCAACCAACCCACACACAGATACGCGTATTTT.